The 21 T cell receptor beta chains below all came from one sample that was sequenced in a study of shared clonotypes between healthy human individuals. Generated by immunoSEQ multiplex PCR, the TCRdb table keeps only in-frame clones and is missing some. The sample lists more than 2 million clones; roughly 94% were seen once. The sequencing input was naive CD4+ T cells sorted from blood. Subset of the sample: CD45RA+ positively selected. These receptors were taken from a man in his late teens or twenties in good health.

This clone has just a few counts. This chain connects TRBV4-1 to TRBJ1-5, with TRBD1 as a possible D gene (5 bases). Looked up from germline, CDR1 is MGHRA and CDR2 is YSYEKL. CDR3 length: 14 residues. The V gene lost 0 bases and the J gene lost 5 bases, with 8 bases spanning the gap. CDR3 coding DNA: TGCGCCAGCAGCCAAGATCGAGGGGATCAGCCCCAGCATTTT. Amino acid sequence: CASSQDRGDQPQHF.

V gene TRBV6-4 combines with J gene TRBJ1-5; D remains unclear. This CDR3 spans 14 amino acids. V shed 3 bases and J shed 3 bases, with 9 bases lying between them. The germline V gene encodes CDR1 MRHNA and CDR2 SNTAGT. This CDR3 is CASSDFPNNQPQHF. CDR3 coding DNA: TGTGCCAGCAGTGATTTTCCTAACAATCAGCCCCAGCATTTT.

V and J are TRBV7-6 and TRBJ1-2, with D perhaps matching TRBD1 (6 bases). Germline CDR1 and CDR2: SGHVS and FNYEAQ. Trimming took off 0 bases at V and 7 bases at J, with 21 bases between the two ends. This CDR3 is built from 17 residues. Written as DNA, the CDR3 is TGTGCCAGCAGCTTAGCGGGGGGGCAGGGTCCATCCGGTGGCTACACCTTC. This codes for CASSLAGGQGPSGGYTF.

The chain employs TRBV19 and TRBJ1-5, with 9 bases lining up with TRBD1. Germline lookup yields CDR1 LNHDA and CDR2 SQIVND (reference sequence). The CDR3 is 13 residues long. Trimming removed 8 bases from V and 14 bases from J; junction bases left unmatched: 13. The CDR3 is CASAERGQGREHF. The CDR3 bases are TGTGCCAGTGCCGAACGGGGACAGGGACGAGAGCATTTT. The full variable domain, in which reference TRBV19 and TRBJ1-5 provide the parts outside the CDR3, is DGGITQSPKYLFRKEGQNVTLSCEQNLNHDAMYWYRQDPGQGLRLIYYSQIVNDFQKGDIAEGYSVSREKKESFPLTVTSAQKNPTAFYLCASAERGQGREHFGDGTRLSIL.

The CDR3 region has the DNA TGTGCCAGCAGCACGGGGCTTTCGGGAAACACCATATATTTT. This translates into CASSTGLSGNTIYF. V and J are TRBV5-4 and TRBJ1-3, with TRBD1 as a possible D gene (5 bases). The CDR3 is made up of 14 amino acids. The ends were cut back, 4 bases at V and 4 bases at J, with 12 bases in the middle. Looked up from germline, CDR1 is SGHNT and CDR2 is YYREEE (reference sequence). Together with reference TRBV5-4 and TRBJ1-3, the CDR3 gives the full variable domain: ETGVTQSPTHLIKTRGQQVTLRCSSQSGHNTVSWYQQALGQGPQFIFQYYREEENGRGNFPPRFSGLQFPNYSSELNVNALELDDSALYLCASSTGLSGNTIYFGEGSWLTVV.

The chain carries TRBV6-1 and TRBJ1-6; possible D gene TRBD1, 6 bases. CDR1 is MNHNS and CDR2 is SASEGT in the germline V gene. The V and J ends lost 4 bases and 2 bases respectively, with 9 bases between them. This CDR3 contains 15 residues. CDR3 amino acids: CASSGQVTYNSPLHF. The CDR3 coding sequence is TGTGCCAGCAGTGGACAGGTTACCTATAATTCACCCCTCCACTTT.

The chain links TRBV7-2 to TRBJ2-2; 8 bases map to TRBD2. The ends lost 5 bases at V and 6 bases at J; junction bases unmatched: 5. The CDR3 contains 14 residues. Germline CDR1 is SGHTA and CDR2 is FQGNSA. As DNA, the CDR3 is TGTGCCAGCAGCCCGGGACTAGAGGCCGGGGAGCTGTTTTTT. It specifies CASSPGLEAGELFF.

V usage is TRBV5-1 and J usage is TRBJ2-5; TRBD1 matches at 9 bases. Looked up from germline, CDR1 is SGHRS and CDR2 is YFSETQ. Trimming cost V 4 bases and J 5 bases; bases outside gene matches: 6. CDR3 length: 14 residues. CDR3: CASSASGTGETQYF. DNA of the CDR3: TGCGCCAGCAGCGCATCCGGGACAGGGGAGACCCAGTACTTC.

The chain couples TRBV6-1 to TRBJ2-3; unclear D gene. The CDR3 extends over 14 amino acids. Trimming stripped 6 bases from V and 5 bases from J, with 15 bases between. In germline, CDR1 is MNHNS, CDR2 SASEGT. CDR3 DNA sequence: TGTGCCAGCAGCGTATCCTCCATCGGAGATACGCAGTATTTT. Translated: CASSVSSIGDTQYF.

The V call is TRBV10-3, the J call TRBJ2-3; D not resolved. Germline values: CDR1 ENHRY, CDR2 SYGVKD. The length of the CDR3 is 16 residues. V was cut by 0 bases and J by 0 bases, with 10 bases left in between. CDR3 nucleotides: TGTGCCATCAGTGAGTCGACCAGCCCTAGCACAGATACGCAGTATTTT. This codes for CAISESTSPSTDTQYF.

This clone has only one observation. V gene TRBV7-2 combines with J gene TRBJ2-5, with D hard to call. Per the germline V gene, CDR1 is SGHTA and CDR2 is FQGNSA. This CDR3 spans 14 amino acids. Trimming removed 0 bases at V and 1 base at J, with 6 bases between. CDR3 DNA sequence: TGTGCCAGCAGCTTAGCTAGCTCCCAAGAGACCCAGTACTTC. Translating it yields CASSLASSQETQYF.

In regard to this clone: Other DNA sequences from this sample encode an identical CDR3 as well. The genes are TRBV6-1 and TRBJ1-2; D is ambiguous. Trimming took 1 base from V and 4 from J, leaving 7 bases between them. Germline-derived CDR1 and CDR2 are MNHNS and SASEGT. This CDR3 contains 13 residues. For the CDR3, the DNA is TGTGCCAGCAGTGAAGACAGAACCTATGGCTACACCTTC. Protein sequence: CASSEDRTYGYTF.

In the case of this clone: Different DNA sequences within this sample yield the same CDR3. The CDR3 coding sequence is TGTGCCAGCTCACCAGGGGCCACGAGCTCCTACGAGCAGTACTTC. It yields the protein CASSPGATSSYEQYF. The chain employs TRBV18 and TRBJ2-7; tentatively, D is TRBD1 (5 bases). The CDR3 loop spans 15 amino acids. Germline CDR1 is KGHSH and CDR2 is LQKENI. Trimming left V 2 bases short and J 0 bases short, with 11 bases between.

As for this clone: In the same sample, other DNA sequences code for this CDR3. This sequence joins TRBV9 and TRBJ2-7, with D perhaps matching TRBD1 (5 bases). The germline V gene encodes CDR1 SGDLS and CDR2 YYNGEE. This CDR3 region has 14 residues. The V and J ends lost 2 bases and 0 bases respectively, with 9 bases between them. The CDR3 DNA sequence: TGTGCCAGCAGCGTTCAGGGCAGCTCCTACGAGCAGTACTTC. Translating it yields CASSVQGSSYEQYF.

The chain is built from TRBV6-5 and TRBJ1-2; possible D gene TRBD1, 6 bases. Trimming removed 5 bases at V and 5 bases at J, with 6 bases between. The CDR3 length is 11 residues. CDR1 is MNHEY and CDR2 is SVGAGI in the germline V gene. CDR3 residues: CASSGQYGYTF. Written as DNA, the CDR3 is TGTGCCAGCAGTGGACAGTATGGCTACACCTTC.

This chain joins TRBV7-9 and TRBJ2-7; 12 bases line up with TRBD2. The germline V gene has CDR1 SEHNR and CDR2 FQNEAQ (reference sequence). Trimming removed 6 bases from V and 5 bases from J; junction bases left unmatched: 5. The CDR3 is 14 residues long. In nucleotides, the CDR3 is TGTGCCAGCAGACCTAGCGGGAGGGGGAACGAGCAGTACTTC. Translation: CASRPSGRGNEQYF.

The chain joins TRBV2 to TRBJ2-7; 11 bases are a match to TRBD2. In germline, CDR1 is SNHLY, CDR2 FYNNEI. This CDR3 has 13 residues. Unmatched junction bases numbered 5, after V lost 10 bases and J lost 3 bases. CDR3 DNA: TGTGCCACCAAGGGGACTAGCGGCTACGAGCAGTACTTC. As protein: CATKGTSGYEQYF.

The CDR3 region is CASRPPGQPNTEAFF. The CDR3 DNA is TGTGCCAGCAGACCCCCGGGACAACCGAACACTGAAGCTTTCTTT. The rearrangement joins TRBV28 to TRBJ1-1; a weak D match, TRBD1 (6 bases). Looked up from germline, CDR1 is MDHEN and CDR2 is SYDVKM. Trimming removed 6 bases from V and 1 base from J, with 15 bases in between. The CDR3 contains 15 residues.

The chain carries TRBV7-6 and TRBJ2-3; D unclear. This CDR3 comprises 14 residues. Trimming pared 2 bases from V and 5 bases from J, leaving 11 bases between. Looked up from germline, CDR1 is SGHVS and CDR2 is FNYEAQ. The CDR3 protein is CASSLRVVGDTQYF. DNA for the CDR3: TGTGCCAGCAGCTTAAGGGTTGTCGGAGATACGCAGTATTTT.

The J gene is TRBJ2-1, the V gene TRBV19; D might be TRBD2 (6 bases). Germline V gives CDR1 LNHDA, CDR2 SQIVND (reference sequence). V lost 3 bases, J lost 5 bases, and 14 bases lay in between. The length of the CDR3 is 15 residues. The CDR3 region has the DNA TGTGCCAGTAGTATGTCCGGGAGATCCAACAATGAGCAGTTCTTC. Its translation: CASSMSGRSNNEQFF.

V is TRBV6-6 and J is TRBJ2-7, with D perhaps TRBD2 (5 bases). V was trimmed by 7 bases and J by 7 bases, leaving 23 bases between them. CDR1 is MNHNY and CDR2 is SVGAGI in the germline V gene (reference sequence). This CDR3 contains 15 residues. The CDR3 DNA sequence: TGTGCCAGCATCCTCTCTAGCTCCCCATCTTGGGAGCAGTACTTC. Protein: CASILSSSPSWEQYF.